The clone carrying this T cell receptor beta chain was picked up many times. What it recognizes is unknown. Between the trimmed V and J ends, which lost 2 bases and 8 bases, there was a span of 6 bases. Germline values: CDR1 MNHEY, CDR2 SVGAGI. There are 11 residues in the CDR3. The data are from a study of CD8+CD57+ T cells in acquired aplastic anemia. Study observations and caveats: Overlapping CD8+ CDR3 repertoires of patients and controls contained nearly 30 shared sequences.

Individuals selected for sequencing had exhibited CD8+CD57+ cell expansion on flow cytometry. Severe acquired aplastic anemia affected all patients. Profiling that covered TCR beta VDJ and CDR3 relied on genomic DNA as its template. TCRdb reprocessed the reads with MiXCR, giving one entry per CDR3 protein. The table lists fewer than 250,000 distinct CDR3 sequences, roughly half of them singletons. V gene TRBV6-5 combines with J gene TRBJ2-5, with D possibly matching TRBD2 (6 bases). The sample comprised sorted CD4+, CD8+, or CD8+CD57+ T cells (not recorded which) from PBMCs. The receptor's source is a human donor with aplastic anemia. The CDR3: CASSYAGTQYF. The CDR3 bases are TGTGCCAGCAGTTACGCGGGAACCCAGTACTTC.